This T cell receptor (beta chain) derives from a study of graft-versus-host responses after intestinal transplantation. Turning to this clone: Its matching antigen is unknown.

Data came from immunoSEQ multiplex PCR; TCRdb stores just in-frame clones and leaves some out. This table holds about 97,000 clones, about nine tenths found once. V dropped 3 bases and J dropped 15 bases, with 24 bases sitting between them. CDR1 is SQVTM and CDR2 is ANQGSEA in the germline V gene. This CDR3 region has 14 residues. This specimen was unstimulated CD8+ T cells sorted from spleen or lymph node cells, taken before transplant. This TCR came from a human donor who was the organ donor for an intestinal transplant. This chain joins TRBV29-1 and TRBJ2-1; weak D call: TRBD2 (6 bases). CDR3 sequence: CSVDTYTLEGIRFF. CDR3 DNA sequence: TGCAGCGTTGACACTTACACCCTGGAGGGAATACGGTTCTTC.